This T cell receptor (beta chain) was sequenced in a study of T cells in Graves' hyperthyroidism and ophthalmopathy. The wider study: Staff took peripheral blood when the initial diagnosis was made, before any treatment began. Study-wide findings and caveats: Peripheral blood also featured most of the thyroid clonotypes expanded above 0.001.

The study enrolled patients aged 18 to 65 with newly diagnosed hyperthyroidism of under 2 months' duration. Blood dates from first hyperthyroidism diagnosis, before any ophthalmopathy symptoms. Regions amplified from RNA transcripts were the TCR beta CDR3 regions. The TCR CDR3 first-round RT-PCR relied on the HTBI primer set. Using its own MiXCR run on the multiplex PCR reads, TCRdb lists one record per CDR3 protein. The sample has some 400,000 distinct CDR3 sequences, approximately 12% seen once; the top ten hold roughly 20%. This clonotype was detected only a few times. Its target is unknown. V was clipped by 4 bases and J by 2 bases, with 14 bases between them. The CDR3 is made up of 15 amino acids. Per germline, CDR1 MGHRA and CDR2 YSYEKL.

The chain recombines TRBV4-1 with TRBJ1-1, with a tentative D call TRBD1 (6 bases). Sequencing was performed on blood. The sequence was obtained from a man aged 25-40 years with Graves' hyperthyroidism that later progressed to Graves' ophthalmopathy. This CDR3 reads CASSPDRLGNTEAFF. The CDR3 region has the DNA TGCGCCAGCAGCCCTGACAGGCTAGGAAACACTGAAGCTTTCTTT.